The 6 T cell receptor beta chains below all came from one sample that was sequenced in a study of naive and memory T cell subsets. An equimolar mix of two oligonucleotides served as the beta constant-region primer for TRBC1 and TRBC2. MiXCR was run by TCRdb on the UMI-ligation and nested PCR reads, yielding one entry per CDR3 protein. The data contain some 85,000 distinct CDR3 sequences, over 10% of them singletons. The specimen sequenced was central memory CD4+ T cells from blood. The receptors shown here come from a human donor in good health.

The sample holds many counts of this clonotype. The J gene is TRBJ2-3, the V gene TRBV29-1; TRBD1 aligns across 7 bases. Germline V gene lookup returns CDR1 SQVTM and CDR2 ANQGSEA. J lost 6 bases, V lost 3 bases, and 6 bases had no gene match. This CDR3 has 13 amino acids. CDR3 DNA sequence: TGCAGCGTTGATGAGGGGGCAGGGGATACGCAGTATTTT. Protein sequence: CSVDEGAGDTQYF.

This clonotype was detected only a few times. This chain uses TRBV7-9 with TRBJ2-5; possibly TRBD1 for D (7 bases). The CDR3 totals 15 residues. Germline V gene data show CDR1 as SEHNR and CDR2 as FQNEAQ (reference sequence). Trimming left V 1 base short and J 2 bases short, with 11 bases between. The CDR3 DNA sequence: TGTGCCAGCAGCTTAGGCGGGACAGAGCAAGAGACCCAGTACTTC. Protein sequence: CASSLGGTEQETQYF. Filled out from reference TRBV7-9 and TRBJ2-5, the complete variable domain reads DTGVSQNPRHKITKRGQNVTFRCDPISEHNRLYWYRQTLGQGPEFLTYFQNEAQLEKSRLLSDRFSAERPKGSFSTLEIQRTEQGDSAMYLCASSLGGTEQETQYFGPGTRLLVL.

This clonotype was recorded many times. CDR3 DNA: TGTGCCAGCAGTCCGACTCCTTCACCAAGGGGCAATTCACCCCTCCACTTT. It translates to CASSPTPSPRGNSPLHF. This chain links TRBV27 with TRBJ1-6; possibly TRBD1 for D (5 bases). CDR1 and CDR2 (germline): MNHEY, SMNVEV (reference sequence). The CDR3 runs 17 residues. V was shortened by 5 bases and J by 7 bases, with 21 bases between the two germline ends.

This clonotype appeared a few times. The chain uses TRBV6-5 and TRBJ1-5, with 7 bases aligning to TRBD1. Germline values: CDR1 MNHEY, CDR2 SVGAGI. V lost 6 bases, J lost 5 bases, and 7 bases stayed unmatched. The CDR3 runs to 14 residues. The CDR3 is CASRLNRGYQPQHF. Written as DNA, the CDR3 is TGTGCCAGCAGGCTAAACAGGGGTTATCAGCCCCAGCATTTT.

V is TRBV20-1 and J is TRBJ2-7, with 8 positions matching TRBD2. The length of the CDR3 is 13 residues. V gave up 3 bases and J gave up 5 bases; unmatched junction bases: 6. From germline, CDR1 is DFQATT and CDR2 SNEGSKA (reference sequence). The CDR3 DNA follows: TGCAGTGCTAGGGCTAGCGGGTCTAACGAGCAGTACTTC. Translated: CSARASGSNEQYF.

The CDR3 here is CASSQAGSTGNTIYF. CDR3 DNA: TGTGCCAGCAGCCAAGCCGGGTCGACTGGAAACACCATATATTTT. The chain joins TRBV3-1 to TRBJ1-3; D gene uncertain. Germline-derived CDR1 and CDR2 are LGHDT and YNNKEL (reference sequence). The CDR3 extends over 15 amino acids. The V end lost 1 base, the J end lost 2 bases, and 9 bases lay between the germline ends.